This TCR beta chain was identified in a study of pediatric ulcerative colitis. V lost 5 bases and J 4 bases, leaving 23 bases between the germline ends. Germline CDR1 is LNHDA and CDR2 is SQIVND (reference sequence). The CDR3 has 17 amino acids. Assay: immunoSEQ multiplex PCR; the TCRdb copy retains only in-frame clones and omits some. Of 30,000 to 45,000 clones in the sample, 70% to 90% are singletons; the top ten hold roughly 25%. This sequence was found in a girl aged 10 to 17 with moderate ulcerative colitis. The V and J genes are TRBV19 and TRBJ1-2; D uncertain. Sequencing used blood. The CDR3 region has the DNA TGTGCCAGTAGTGCCCCCCGACTCTTGACTATTCCCTATGGCTACACCTTC. As protein: CASSAPRLLTIPYGYTF.